This T cell receptor (beta chain) was retrieved from a study of blood T cells in healthy people across ages. Study-level points and caveats: Unsorted PBMC input precluded a conclusive naive versus antigen-experienced comparison.

CDR1 and CDR2 (germline): LNHDA, SQIVND (reference sequence). V lost 2 bases to trimming and J lost 8 bases; unmatched junction nucleotides: 9. The CDR3 loop spans 15 amino acids. Then a second PCR, running roughly 6 to 11 cycles, was carried out with a sample-barcoded 5' primer and a J-beta primer mix. TCRdb analysed the 5' RACE reads with MiXCR anew, one entry per CDR3 protein. The table records some 700,000 distinct CDR3 sequences, 22% of them present only once. Donors were systemically healthy Caucasian individuals from Russia aged about 6 to 90 years. Per-sample PBMC isolation yielded at least 6.5 million cells. Samples each yielded at least 5 micrograms of total RNA. Worth noting for this clonotype: Its antigen remains unknown.

The sequenced sample consisted of blood. This clonotype originated in a man between 65 and 85 years old in good health. The rearrangement links TRBV19 to TRBJ1-2, with 9 bases identical to TRBD1. The CDR3 is CASSIKTQGARGYTF. In nucleotides, the CDR3 is TGTGCCAGTAGTATAAAGACACAGGGGGCGCGAGGCTACACCTTC.